A selection of T cell receptor beta chains follows, all from one sample in a study of blood T cell repertoires in COVID-19. Here immunoSEQ multiplex PCR was the method, and the copy in TCRdb shows in-frame clones only, minus some. The sample has 380,000 or so clones, about 80% seen once; the top ten hold under 1.2%. The source material was peripheral blood. These receptors came from a human donor with acute or convalescent COVID-19. The donor label of this sample is uncertain. The CDR3 runs from the conserved cysteine through the conserved F or W. Each record gives: V gene, clone size, D gene, J gene, CDR3 protein, CDR3 DNA. A D gene is named only where the DNA matches it firmly. Clone size is shown for a subset of rows, as once, few, many or a class of expanded clone.

>TRBV5-4|NA|NA|TRBJ2-7
CASSLDFGIPSEQYF
TGTGCCAGCAGCTTGGACTTCGGGATCCCGAGCGAGCAGTACTTC
>TRBV5-1|NA|TRBD1|TRBJ2-7
CASSPRQGAKQYF
TGCGCCAGCAGCCCTAGACAGGGGGCCAAGCAGTACTTC
>TRBV19|NA|TRBD1|TRBJ1-1
CASRDRRVNTEAFF
TGTGCCAGTAGGGACAGGCGGGTGAACACTGAAGCTTTCTTT
>TRBV18|NA|NA|TRBJ1-1
CASSANTEAFF
TGTGCCAGCTCGGCGAACACTGAAGCTTTCTTT
>TRBV18|NA|NA|TRBJ2-2
CASSRGTSNTGELFF
TGTGCCAGCTCACGGGGGACATCCAACACCGGGGAGCTGTTTTTT
>TRBV28|NA|NA|TRBJ2-7
CASSRAGFRVGEQYF
TGTGCCAGCAGTCGGGCAGGGTTTAGGGTGGGCGAGCAGTACTTC
>TRBV19|NA|NA|TRBJ1-5
CACSSQYNQPQHF
TGTGCCTGTTCGTCGCAGTACAATCAGCCCCAGCATTTT
>TRBV7-8|NA|TRBD1|TRBJ1-3
CASSPGQGFNTIYF
TGTGCCAGCAGCCCAGGACAGGGGTTTAACACCATATATTTT
>TRBV5-1|few|TRBD1|TRBJ1-1
CASSPGMDRGSAFF
TGCGCCAGCAGCCCCGGAATGGACAGGGGGTCAGCTTTCTTT
>TRBV7-2|NA|TRBD1|TRBJ2-2
CASSLRLQGPTGELFF
TGTGCCAGCAGCTTACGACTACAGGGGCCCACCGGGGAGCTGTTTTTT
>TRBV19|NA|TRBD2|TRBJ2-1
CASSIGIPGGFEQFF
TGTGCCAGTAGTATTGGTATCCCGGGGGGGTTCGAGCAGTTCTTC
>TRBV27|NA|NA|TRBJ2-5
CASSFGGYQETQYF
TGTGCCAGCAGTTTTGGGGGGTACCAAGAGACCCAGTACTTC
>TRBV5-5|NA|NA|TRBJ2-2
CASSLVQGITGELFF
TGTGCCAGCAGCTTGGTCCAGGGTATCACCGGGGAGCTGTTTTTT
>TRBV11-1|NA|NA|TRBJ1-6
CASSPQDLGNSPLHF
TGTGCCAGCAGCCCACAGGACCTGGGGAATTCACCCCTCCACTTT
>TRBV5-1|NA|TRBD1|TRBJ2-7
CASSLEGRGLYEQYF
TGCGCCAGCAGCTTGGAGGGCAGGGGGCTGTACGAGCAGTACTTC
>TRBV19|NA|NA|TRBJ1-1
CASTHDSSLNTEAFF
TGTGCCAGTACCCACGACAGCTCCCTGAACACTGAAGCTTTCTTT
>TRBV2|NA|NA|TRBJ1-2
CASSEQGGYGYTF
TGTGCCAGCAGTGAGCAGGGTGGCTATGGCTACACCTTC
>TRBV16|NA|TRBD1|TRBJ2-7
CASSRGTGGTYEQYF
TGTGCCAGCAGCCGAGGGACAGGGGGTACCTACGAGCAGTACTTC
>TRBV19|NA|NA|TRBJ1-5
CASSSPQGLSNQPQHF
TGTGCCAGTAGTAGCCCACAGGGTCTAAGCAATCAGCCCCAGCATTTT
>TRBV11-3|few|NA|TRBJ1-1
CASSPATGLGTEAFF
TGTGCCAGCAGCCCCGCCACGGGGTTAGGCACTGAAGCTTTCTTT
>TRBV27|NA|TRBD1|TRBJ1-6
CASSLSGTGGSPLHF
TGTGCCAGCAGTTTATCGGGGACAGGAGGTTCACCCCTCCACTTT
>TRBV28|NA|TRBD2|TRBJ2-2
CASSLSSGGNTGELFF
TGTGCCAGCAGTTTATCGAGCGGGGGGAACACCGGGGAGCTGTTTTTT
>TRBV5-1|few|TRBD2|TRBJ2-3
CACGAGGTDTQYF
TGCGCCTGCGGGGCGGGAGGCACAGATACGCAGTATTTT
>TRBV4-1|NA|NA|TRBJ2-2
CASSETGTGELFF
TGCGCCAGCAGCGAGACGGGAACCGGGGAGCTGTTTTTT
>TRBV7-9|NA|TRBD1|TRBJ1-4
CASSDSGTGLLQKLFF
TGTGCCAGCAGCGACTCTGGGACAGGACTTCTTCAAAAACTGTTTTTT
>TRBV30|once|NA|TRBJ1-1
CAWSVLGRGQNTEAFF
TGTGCCTGGAGTGTACTGGGGAGGGGCCAGAACACTGAAGCTTTCTTT
>TRBV7-9|NA|TRBD2|TRBJ2-3
CASSLKFRLAGSGDTQYF
TGTGCCAGCAGCCTAAAATTTAGACTAGCGGGTTCTGGGGATACGCAGTATTTT